These T cell receptor beta chains were read from a single sample in a study of cytomegalovirus exposure and HLA in healthy donors. Method: immunoSEQ multiplex PCR; TCRdb's copy keeps in-frame clones and lacks some. The sample yields roughly 100,000 clones, over 70% seen once. The source material was PBMCs. The receptors here all came from a boy younger than 18 in good health and CMV-seronegative. Each CDR3 is given with its conserved first and last residue. A D gene is named only where the DNA matches it firmly. Size tells how often a clone was seen (once, few, many) or the class of an expanded clone, and some rows leave it out.

cdr3_aa cdr3_nt j_call v_call d_call clone_size
CASRKRGTGPRVAFF TGTGCCAGCAGGAAACGAGGGACAGGTCCGCGGGTGGCTTTCTTT TRBJ1-1 TRBV28 TRBD1 .
CASSVGSGEAFF TGTGCCAGCAGTGTAGGGAGCGGGGAAGCTTTCTTT TRBJ1-1 TRBV27 . .
CASDSDEQFF TGTGCCAGCGATAGCGATGAGCAGTTCTTC TRBJ2-1 TRBV6-4 . .
CASGGSGGRNEQFF TGCGCCAGCGGGGGTAGCGGGGGGCGCAATGAGCAGTTCTTC TRBJ2-1 TRBV10-2 TRBD2 .
CASRDRGDEQYF TGTGCCAGCCGGGACAGGGGGGACGAGCAGTACTTC TRBJ2-7 TRBV2 TRBD1 .
CASRERGGTYEQFF TGTGCCAGTAGGGAGCGGGGGGGGACGTATGAGCAGTTCTTC TRBJ2-1 TRBV19 TRBD2 .
CASSLLGQGNYEQYF TGTGCCAGCAGTTTATTAGGACAGGGAAACTACGAGCAGTACTTC TRBJ2-7 TRBV27 TRBD1 .
CASGIQGYNSPLHF TGTGCCAGCGGTATACAGGGATATAATTCACCCCTCCACTTT TRBJ1-6 TRBV2 . .
CASYVAQGYEQFF TGTGCCAGCTACGTGGCCCAGGGATATGAGCAGTTCTTC TRBJ2-1 TRBV28 . few
CASTSLGGAYNEQFF TGTGCCAGCACCTCTTTAGGGGGAGCTTACAATGAGCAGTTCTTC TRBJ2-1 TRBV11-3 . .
CASSLGHEAFF TGTGCCAGCAGCTTGGGACATGAAGCTTTCTTT TRBJ1-1 TRBV7-2 . .
CASSLTEEQFF TGCGCCAGCAGCTTGACAGAGGAGCAGTTCTTC TRBJ2-1 TRBV5-1 . .
CASSPRESSYNEQFF TGTGCCAGCAGCCCAAGAGAGAGCTCCTACAATGAGCAGTTCTTC TRBJ2-1 TRBV7-2 . .
CASSFEGTGITGELFF TGTGCCAGCAGCTTTGAAGGGACAGGTATCACCGGGGAGCTGTTTTTT TRBJ2-2 TRBV5-6 TRBD1 .
CASSLVGREERYTF TGCGCCAGCAGCTTGGTAGGCCGGGAAGAGAGATACACCTTC TRBJ1-2 TRBV5-1 . .
CASSTRTPNTEAFF TGCGCCAGCAGCACCCGGACTCCGAACACTGAAGCTTTCTTT TRBJ1-1 TRBV5-1 . .
CASSATGFGVNTEAFF TGTGCCAGCAGCGCGACAGGGTTTGGGGTGAACACTGAAGCTTTCTTT TRBJ1-1 TRBV2 TRBD1 medium-sized
CASSEEIRVGGYTF TGTGCCAGCAGTGAGGAAATCAGGGTTGGGGGCTACACCTTC TRBJ1-2 TRBV2 . .
CASSFFGLAGPGRELFF TGTGCCAGCAGCTTTTTCGGACTAGCGGGGCCCGGGCGGGAGCTGTTTTTT TRBJ2-2 TRBV11-3 TRBD2 once
CASSVGGLIQYF TGTGCCAGCAGCGTGGGAGGTCTCATCCAGTACTTC TRBJ2-5 TRBV5-4 . .
CASSTGTGGYNEQFF TGTGCCAGCAGTACCGGGACAGGGGGTTACAATGAGCAGTTCTTC TRBJ2-1 TRBV7-9 TRBD1 .
CASSQDRAGGPVTDTQYF TGCGCCAGCAGCCAAGATCGGGCGGGGGGGCCGGTCACAGATACGCAGTATTTT TRBJ2-3 TRBV4-3 TRBD2 .
CASSLRGQGYEQYF TGTGCCAGCAGTTTAAGGGGGCAGGGATACGAGCAGTACTTC TRBJ2-7 TRBV27 TRBD1 .
CATIGGGTVDTQYF TGTGCCACTATCGGTGGGGGGACGGTAGATACGCAGTATTTT TRBJ2-3 TRBV6-5 . .
CASSSGTSGAYEQYF TGTGCCAGCAGTTCCGGGACTAGCGGCGCCTACGAGCAGTACTTC TRBJ2-7 TRBV27 TRBD2 .
CASSLSWLAGRNEQFF TGTGCCAGCAGTTTATCTTGGCTAGCGGGCCGCAATGAGCAGTTCTTC TRBJ2-1 TRBV28 TRBD2 .
CASSLAQGAGNTIYF TGCGCCAGCAGCTTGGCGCAGGGTGCTGGAAACACCATATATTTT TRBJ1-3 TRBV5-1 . .
CASSLADRRNTEAFF TGTGCCAGCAGCTTAGCAGACAGGAGAAACACTGAAGCTTTCTTT TRBJ1-1 TRBV7-9 . .
CASSLYVGGGTGELFF TGTGCCAGCAGCTTATATGTGGGGGGGGGCACCGGGGAGCTGTTTTTT TRBJ2-2 TRBV7-2 TRBD2 .